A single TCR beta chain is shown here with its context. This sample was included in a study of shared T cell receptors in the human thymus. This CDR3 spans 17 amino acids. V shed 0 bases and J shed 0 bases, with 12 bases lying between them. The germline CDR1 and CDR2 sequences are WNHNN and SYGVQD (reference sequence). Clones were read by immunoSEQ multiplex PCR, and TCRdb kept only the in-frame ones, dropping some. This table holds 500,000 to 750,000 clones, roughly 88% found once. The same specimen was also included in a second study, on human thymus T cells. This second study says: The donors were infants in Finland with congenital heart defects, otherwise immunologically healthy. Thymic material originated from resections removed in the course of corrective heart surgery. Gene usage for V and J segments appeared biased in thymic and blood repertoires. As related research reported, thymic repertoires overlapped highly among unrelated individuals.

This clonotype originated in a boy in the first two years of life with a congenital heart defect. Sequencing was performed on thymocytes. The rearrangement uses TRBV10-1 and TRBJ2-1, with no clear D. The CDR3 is CASSESFGSSSYNEQFF. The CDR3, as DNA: TGCGCCAGCAGTGAGTCGTTCGGGTCGAGCTCCTACAATGAGCAGTTCTTC.